The TCR beta chain described here comes from a study of T cell responses to AZD1222 COVID-19 vaccine. Study-level findings and limits: Vaccine-associated CD4 TCRs spanned spike, dominant at 160-218 and 743-854.

Comment on this clone: Its antigen is as yet unknown.

The CDR3 has 16 residues. Per germline, CDR1 SGHTA and CDR2 FQGNSA. Unmatched junction bases numbered 6, after V lost 4 bases and J lost 3 bases. This table comes from immunoSEQ multiplex PCR, and its TCRdb copy is limited to in-frame clones, with some not included. The data hold around 190,000 clones, with 70% to 90% observed a single time. The sample was peripheral blood, taken 28 days after the second AZD1222 dose. The clonotype comes from an adult who received the AZD1222 COVID-19 vaccine. The gene calls are TRBV7-2 and TRBJ2-3; 11 bases are shared with TRBD2. CDR3 protein: CASSSVSGGATDTQYF. CDR3 DNA: TGTGCCAGCAGCTCTGTTAGCGGGGGGGCTACAGATACGCAGTATTTT. Using reference TRBV7-2 and TRBJ2-3 for the parts outside the CDR3, the full variable domain is GAGVSQSPSNKVTEKGKDVELRCDPISGHTALYWYRQSLGQGLEFLIYFQGNSAPDKSGLPSDRFSAERTGGSVSTLTIQRTQQEDSAVYLCASSSVSGGATDTQYFGPGTRLTVL.